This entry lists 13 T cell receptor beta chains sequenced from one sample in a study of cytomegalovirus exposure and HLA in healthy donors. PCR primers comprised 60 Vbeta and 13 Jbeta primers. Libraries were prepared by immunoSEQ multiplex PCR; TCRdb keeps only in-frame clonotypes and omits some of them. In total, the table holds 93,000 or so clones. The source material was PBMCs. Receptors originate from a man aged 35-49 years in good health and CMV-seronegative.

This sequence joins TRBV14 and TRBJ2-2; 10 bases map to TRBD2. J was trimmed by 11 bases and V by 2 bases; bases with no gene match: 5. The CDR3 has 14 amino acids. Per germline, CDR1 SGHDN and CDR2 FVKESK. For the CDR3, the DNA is TGTGCCAGCAGCCAACTAGCGGGAGTAGGCGAGCTGTTTTTT. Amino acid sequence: CASSQLAGVGELFF.

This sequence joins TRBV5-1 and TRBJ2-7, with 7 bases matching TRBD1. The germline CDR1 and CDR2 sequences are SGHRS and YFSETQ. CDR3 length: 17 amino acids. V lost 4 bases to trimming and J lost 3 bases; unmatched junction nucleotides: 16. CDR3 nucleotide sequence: TGCGCCAGCAGCGCGATATCGGACAGGCTGTGGTTCTACGAGCAGTACTTC. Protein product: CASSAISDRLWFYEQYF. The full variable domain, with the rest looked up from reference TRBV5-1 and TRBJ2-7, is KAGVTQTPRYLIKTRGQQVTLSCSPISGHRSVSWYQQTPGQGLQFLFEYFSETQRNKGNFPGRFSGRQFSNSRSEMNVSTLELGDSALYLCASSAISDRLWFYEQYFGPGTRLTVT.

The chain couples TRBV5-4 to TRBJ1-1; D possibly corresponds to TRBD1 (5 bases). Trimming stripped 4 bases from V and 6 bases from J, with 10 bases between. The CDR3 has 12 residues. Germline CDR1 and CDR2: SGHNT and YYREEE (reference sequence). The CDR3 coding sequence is TGTGCCAGCAGCAGGACAAGGGCTGAAGCTTTCTTT. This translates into CASSRTRAEAFF.

CDR3 residues: CASSSPPRGNSPLHF. The DNA for the CDR3 is TGTGCCAGCAGTTCCCCGCCTAGGGGGAATTCACCCCTCCACTTT. The chain is built from TRBV28 and TRBJ1-6; TRBD1 is a possible D gene (6 bases). The V and J ends lost 4 bases and 7 bases respectively, with 14 bases between them. The CDR3 loop spans 15 amino acids. CDR1 and CDR2 (germline): MDHEN, SYDVKM.

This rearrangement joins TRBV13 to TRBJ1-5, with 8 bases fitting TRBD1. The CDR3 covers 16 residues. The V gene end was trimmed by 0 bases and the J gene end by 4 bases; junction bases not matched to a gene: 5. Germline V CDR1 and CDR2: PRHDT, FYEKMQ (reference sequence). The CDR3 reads CASSLGGRGLNQPQHF. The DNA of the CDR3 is TGTGCCAGCAGCTTAGGTGGCAGGGGGCTTAATCAGCCCCAGCATTTT.

The DNA for the CDR3 is TGTGCCAGCAGACCCGGACAGGGCGGCAATCAGCCCCAGCATTTT. Its protein product is CASRPGQGGNQPQHF. The J gene is TRBJ1-5, the V gene TRBV6-5; TRBD1 matches at 8 bases. V lost 6 bases and J lost 2; bases outside the gene matches: 6. The CDR3 contains 15 residues. Germline lookup yields CDR1 MNHEY and CDR2 SVGAGI.

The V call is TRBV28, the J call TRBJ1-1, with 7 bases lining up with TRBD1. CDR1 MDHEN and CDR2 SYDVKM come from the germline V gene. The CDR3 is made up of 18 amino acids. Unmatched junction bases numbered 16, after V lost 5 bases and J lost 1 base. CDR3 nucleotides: TGTGCCAGCAGTCCCGGACAGGCCTCTAGGCCCTCGAACACTGAAGCTTTCTTT. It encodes CASSPGQASRPSNTEAFF.

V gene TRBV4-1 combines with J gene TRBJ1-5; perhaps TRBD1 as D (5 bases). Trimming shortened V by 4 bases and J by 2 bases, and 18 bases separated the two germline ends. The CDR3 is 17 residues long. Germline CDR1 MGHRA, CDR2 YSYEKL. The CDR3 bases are TGCGCCAGCAGCCTGACCTGGGGCAGCACGGGCAATCAGCCCCAGCATTTT. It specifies CASSLTWGSTGNQPQHF.

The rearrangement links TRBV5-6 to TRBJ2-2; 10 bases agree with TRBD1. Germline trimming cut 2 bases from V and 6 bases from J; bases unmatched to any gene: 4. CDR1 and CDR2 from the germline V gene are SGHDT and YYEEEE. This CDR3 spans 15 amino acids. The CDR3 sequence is CASSLGTGVSGELFF. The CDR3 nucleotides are TGTGCCAGCAGCTTAGGGACAGGGGTATCCGGGGAGCTGTTTTTT.

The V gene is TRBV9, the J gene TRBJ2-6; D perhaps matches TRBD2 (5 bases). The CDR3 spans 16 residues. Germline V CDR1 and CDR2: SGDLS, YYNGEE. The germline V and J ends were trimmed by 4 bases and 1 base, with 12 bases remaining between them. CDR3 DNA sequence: TGTGCCAGCAGCCCGACGGGGATGTCTGGGGCCAACGTCCTGACTTTC. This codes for CASSPTGMSGANVLTF.

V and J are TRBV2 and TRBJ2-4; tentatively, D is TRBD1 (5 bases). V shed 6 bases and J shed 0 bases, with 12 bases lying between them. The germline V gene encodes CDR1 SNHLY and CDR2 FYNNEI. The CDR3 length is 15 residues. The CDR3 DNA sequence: TGTGCCAGCAGGGGGCGGCATCTAGCCAAAAACATTCAGTACTTC. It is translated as CASRGRHLAKNIQYF.

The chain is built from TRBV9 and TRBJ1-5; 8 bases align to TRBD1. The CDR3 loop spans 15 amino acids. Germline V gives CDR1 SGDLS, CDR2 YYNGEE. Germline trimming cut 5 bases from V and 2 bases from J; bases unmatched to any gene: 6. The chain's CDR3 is CASSVTGERNQPQHF. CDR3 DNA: TGTGCCAGCAGTGTGACAGGGGAGCGCAATCAGCCCCAGCATTTT. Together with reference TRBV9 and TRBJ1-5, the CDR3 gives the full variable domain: DSGVTQTPKHLITATGQRVTLRCSPRSGDLSVYWYQQSLDQGLQFLIQYYNGEERAKGNILERFSAQQFPDLHSELNLSSLELGDSALYFCASSVTGERNQPQHFGDGTRLSIL.

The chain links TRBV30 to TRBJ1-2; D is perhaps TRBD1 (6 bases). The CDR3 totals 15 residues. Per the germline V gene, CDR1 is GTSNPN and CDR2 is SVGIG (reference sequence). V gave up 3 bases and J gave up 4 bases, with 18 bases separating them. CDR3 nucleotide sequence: TGTGCCTGGAGGAGGGGGGAGGGGGTCTTCTATGGCTACACCTTC. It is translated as CAWRRGEGVFYGYTF.